These 19 T cell receptor beta chains were sequenced from one sample in a study of shared clonotypes between healthy human individuals. TCRdb's copy holds only in-frame clones and misses some; the assay was immunoSEQ multiplex PCR. The profile shows about 510,000 clones, 79% of them singletons. Sequenced material: PBMCs. The origin of the receptors is a woman between 35 and 50 years old in good health. Some clones in this sample may be carry-over from other donors' samples.

The chain is built from TRBV5-4 and TRBJ2-3; 11 nucleotides line up with TRBD2. The CDR3 covers 16 residues. The V gene's germline CDR1 is SGHNT and CDR2 YYREEE (reference sequence). With V trimmed by 4 bases and J by 2 bases, 6 bases remained unmatched. The CDR3 reads CASSLRLAGNTDTQYF. As DNA, the CDR3 is TGTGCCAGCAGCCTCCGACTAGCGGGGAACACAGATACGCAGTATTTT.

This clone appeared a single time. The rearrangement joins TRBV4-2 to TRBJ2-7; the match to TRBD2 covers 14 bases. In germline, CDR1 is LGHNA, CDR2 YNFKEQ. With 8 bases clipped from V and 4 bases from J, the junction kept 7 bases outside the gene matches. CDR3 length: 15 amino acids. The CDR3 protein is CASAPGLAGAYEQYF. In nucleotides, the CDR3 is TGTGCCAGCGCCCCGGGACTAGCGGGAGCTTACGAGCAGTACTTC.

V usage is TRBV30 and J usage is TRBJ1-2, with TRBD1 as a possible D gene (5 bases). The germline V and J ends were trimmed by 1 base and 8 bases, with 14 bases remaining between them. The length of the CDR3 is 13 residues. Germline V gene data show CDR1 as GTSNPN and CDR2 as SVGIG (reference sequence). Here the CDR3 DNA reads TGTGCCTGGAGTGAGGTTCGGGGGTCGGGCTACACCTTC. Its protein product is CAWSEVRGSGYTF.

V and J are TRBV7-2 and TRBJ1-2; D is unresolved. The CDR3 is 15 residues long. V was pared by 5 bases and J by 4 bases, with 17 bases between. The germline V gene encodes CDR1 SGHTA and CDR2 FQGNSA. CDR3 residues: CASSLLGRWPYGYTF. The CDR3, as DNA: TGTGCCAGCAGCCTACTAGGTCGGTGGCCCTATGGCTACACCTTC.

V usage is TRBV18 and J usage is TRBJ2-4; 10 bases fit TRBD2. Unmatched junction bases numbered 9, after V lost 0 bases and J lost 7 bases. Germline CDR1 KGHSH, CDR2 LQKENI. This CDR3 contains 17 residues. CDR3 loop: CASSPPGLAGVRNIQYF. CDR3 bases: TGTGCCAGCTCACCACCGGGCCTAGCGGGAGTTCGGAACATTCAGTACTTC.

V usage is TRBV14 and J usage is TRBJ2-7; D not resolved. Trimming left V 4 bases short and J 2 bases short, with 12 bases between. Germline assignment: CDR1 SGHDN and CDR2 FVKESK. This CDR3 has 14 residues. The CDR3 protein is CASSRVPGPYEQYF. The DNA of the CDR3 is TGTGCCAGCAGCCGGGTACCAGGCCCCTACGAGCAGTACTTC.

The CDR3 DNA is TGTGCCAGTAGTCCTATTTGGAGGGACACTGAAGCTTTCTTT. Its protein product is CASSPIWRDTEAFF. The rearrangement uses TRBV19 and TRBJ1-1; D not certain. CDR3 length: 14 amino acids. Deletions cut 5 bases from V and 3 bases from J, with 13 bases between. Germline CDR1 reads LNHDA; CDR2 reads SQIVND (reference sequence).

The gene calls are TRBV7-3 and TRBJ2-1, with TRBD1 matching over 9 bases. The CDR3 runs to 15 residues. CDR1 and CDR2 from the germline V gene are SGHTA and FQGTGA. The J segment lost 3 bases and the V segment lost 3 bases, leaving 3 bases of the junction unmatched. DNA for the CDR3: TGTGCCAGCAGCTTTACAGGGGGCGTCTACAATGAGCAGTTCTTC. It yields the protein CASSFTGGVYNEQFF.

The chain couples TRBV21-1 to TRBJ1-4; the table gives TRBD1 as D, unverified against the DNA. TRBV21-1 is a listed pseudogene. The CDR3 has 18 residues. The CDR3 sequence is CASSKALSRDRVNEKLFF. The CDR3 DNA is TGTGCCAGCAGCAAAGCGCTTTCCCGGGACAGGGTTAATGAAAAACTGTTTTTT.

The rearrangement joins TRBV19 to TRBJ2-1; 9 positions agree with TRBD2. The CDR3 contains 14 residues. V dropped 6 bases and J dropped 7; count of bases not matched to a gene: 7. In germline, CDR1 is LNHDA, CDR2 SQIVND (reference sequence). The CDR3 DNA follows: TGTGCCAGTAGGTCGGGACTAGCTAAGAATGAGCAGTTCTTC. Encoded protein: CASRSGLAKNEQFF.

This clone was seen once. The J gene is TRBJ2-7, the V gene TRBV29-1; 11 bases line up with TRBD2. Germline V gene lookup returns CDR1 SQVTM and CDR2 ANQGSEA. Unmatched junction bases numbered 6, after V lost 1 base and J lost 4 bases. This CDR3 has 15 residues. CDR3 in DNA: TGCAGCGTTGAAGGGCTAGCGGGAGGCGAATACGAGCAGTACTTC. Its protein product is CSVEGLAGGEYEQYF.

Of note for this clone: This may be a read error: a much more frequent sequence differs by one nucleotide. The same CDR3 also results from other DNA sequences found in this sample. The gene calls are TRBV10-3 and TRBJ2-5, with 8 nucleotides matching TRBD1. The V gene's germline CDR1 is ENHRY and CDR2 SYGVKD. V was pared by 6 bases and J by 2 bases, with 2 bases of the junction left unmatched. The CDR3 length is 13 residues. The CDR3 loop reads CAIRDRGQETQYF. The CDR3 DNA is TGTGCCATCAGAGACAGGGGACAAGAGACCCAGTACTTC.

The V gene is TRBV11-3, the J gene TRBJ1-3; 8 bases line up with TRBD1. The CDR3 covers 15 residues. V shed 5 bases and J 0 bases; nucleotides not matched to a gene: 3. Germline CDR1 reads SGHNT; CDR2 reads YENEEA. This CDR3 is CASSPGGHSGNTIYF. The CDR3 DNA sequence: TGTGCCAGCAGCCCAGGGGGCCACTCTGGAAACACCATATATTTT.

The chain is built from TRBV18 and TRBJ2-7; D possibly corresponds to TRBD1 (6 bases). Deletions cut 5 bases from V and 3 bases from J, with 20 bases between. The CDR3 has 16 residues. Germline V gene sequence: CDR1 KGHSH, CDR2 LQKENI. CDR3 bases: TGTGCCAGCTCAATCACACGGACAGTCCTGGGCTACGAGCAGTACTTC. Protein: CASSITRTVLGYEQYF.

In its sample, this clone was seen once. V is TRBV4-1 and J is TRBJ2-1, with D perhaps TRBD2 (6 bases). V was clipped by 4 bases and J by 0 bases, with 16 bases between them. The CDR3 has 17 amino acids. The V gene's germline CDR1 is MGHRA and CDR2 YSYEKL. In DNA, the CDR3 is TGCGCCAGCAGCCTAAGACTAGACCGGAGCTCCTACAATGAGCAGTTCTTC. It codes for CASSLRLDRSSYNEQFF.

This rearrangement joins TRBV4-1 to TRBJ2-1, with 9 bases lining up with TRBD1. V lost 0 bases and J lost 2; bases outside the gene matches: 2. Germline CDR1 is MGHRA and CDR2 is YSYEKL. CDR3 length equals 16 residues. CDR3 DNA sequence: TGCGCCAGCAGCCAAGACGGACAGGGGACCTACAATGAGCAGTTCTTC. Residues: CASSQDGQGTYNEQFF.

V and J are TRBV2 and TRBJ2-1; 10 bases align to TRBD2. The CDR3 length is 17 residues. CDR1 SNHLY and CDR2 FYNNEI come from the germline V gene. V was clipped by 5 bases and J by 0 bases; unmatched bases: 7. The CDR3 spells CASSPTSGTSSYNEQFF. CDR3 bases: TGTGCCAGCAGTCCCACTAGCGGGACGAGCTCCTACAATGAGCAGTTCTTC.

The chain uses TRBV6-1 and TRBJ2-5; TRBD2 matches at 12 bases. After removal of 7 bases from V and 4 bases from J, the junction contained 7 bases not matched to a gene. Germline CDR1 MNHNS, CDR2 SASEGT. This CDR3 has 15 amino acids. The CDR3 protein is CASTQGGLAGETQYF. CDR3 nucleotides: TGTGCCAGCACCCAAGGGGGACTAGCGGGAGAGACCCAGTACTTC.

J is TRBJ2-7 and V is TRBV11-1; tentatively, D is TRBD1 (5 bases). V dropped 6 bases and J dropped 0 bases, with 9 bases sitting between them. The CDR3 covers 13 residues. The germline V gene has CDR1 SGHAT and CDR2 FQDESV (reference sequence). The CDR3 spells CASRSDSSYEQYF. In nucleotides, the CDR3 is TGTGCCAGCAGAAGCGACAGCTCCTACGAGCAGTACTTC.